The 26 T cell receptor beta chains below were found in one sample sequenced in a study of cytomegalovirus exposure and HLA in healthy donors. The PCR made use of 60 Vbeta and 13 Jbeta primers. Data came from immunoSEQ multiplex PCR; TCRdb stores just in-frame clones and leaves some out. The sample carries under 200,000 clones, about 86% recorded once. Material for sequencing was PBMCs. The origin of the receptors is a woman under 30 in good health and CMV-seronegative.

The chain has TRBV2 and TRBJ2-1; the D is unclear. V lost 2 bases, J lost 0 bases, and 14 bases lay in between. This CDR3 has 17 residues. CDR1 and CDR2 from the germline V gene are SNHLY and FYNNEI. The DNA for the CDR3 is TGTGCCAGCAGTGAATTGGCTACCTGGAGCTCCTACAATGAGCAGTTCTTC. Protein: CASSELATWSSYNEQFF.

This clone was observed a few times. The chain is built from TRBV6-6 and TRBJ2-5; the D is unclear. Germline V lookup: CDR1 MNHNY, CDR2 SVGAGI (reference sequence). V was cut by 8 bases and J by 1 base, with 14 bases left in between. The CDR3 spans 14 residues. This CDR3 is CASAPQAAQETQYF. The CDR3 nucleotides read TGTGCCAGCGCCCCCCAGGCCGCCCAAGAGACCCAGTACTTC.

The chain links TRBV27 to TRBJ2-7; perhaps TRBD2 as D (7 bases). Germline V CDR1 and CDR2: MNHEY, SMNVEV (reference sequence). Trimming stripped 6 bases from V and 3 bases from J, with 15 bases between. The CDR3 length is 14 residues. The CDR3 sequence: CASRRGGAFYEQYF. The CDR3 DNA is TGTGCCAGCAGGAGGGGGGGGGCTTTCTACGAGCAGTACTTC.

V gene TRBV9 combines with J gene TRBJ1-1; 9 positions match TRBD1. V dropped 4 bases and J dropped 1; count of bases not matched to a gene: 8. Per the germline V gene, CDR1 is SGDLS and CDR2 is YYNGEE. There are 16 residues in the CDR3. CDR3 protein: CASSSLLQGANTEAFF. CDR3 sequence (DNA): TGTGCCAGCAGCTCCCTCTTACAGGGGGCGAACACTGAAGCTTTCTTT.

This chain joins TRBV30 and TRBJ2-7; 7 bases align to TRBD1. Trimming removed 0 bases from V and 4 bases from J; junction bases left unmatched: 9. CDR1 and CDR2 (germline): GTSNPN, SVGIG (reference sequence). CDR3 length: 15 residues. CDR3 coding DNA: TGTGCCTGGAGTGTAGGGTATACAGGGGTTTACGAGCAGTACTTC. Protein product: CAWSVGYTGVYEQYF.

CDR3 sequence: CASSIPSSRARYTF. The CDR3 DNA is TGTGCCAGTAGTATACCTTCCTCCAGGGCGCGCTACACCTTC. The genes are TRBV19 and TRBJ1-2; maybe TRBD1 (5 bases). This CDR3 has 14 residues. The germline CDR1 and CDR2 sequences are LNHDA and SQIVND (reference sequence). The V gene lost 2 bases and the J gene lost 9 bases, with 16 bases spanning the gap.

This chain joins TRBV20-1 and TRBJ1-2; D unresolved. V was cut by 3 bases and J by 5 bases, with 7 bases left in between. CDR1 is DFQATT and CDR2 is SNEGSKA in the germline V gene (reference sequence). The CDR3 loop spans 11 amino acids. The CDR3 DNA is TGCAGTGCTAGGAGCGGGTATGGCTACACCTTC. Translated: CSARSGYGYTF.

The gene calls are TRBV19 and TRBJ1-5; unclear D gene. The CDR3 sequence is 15 residues long. V lost 2 bases, J lost 6 bases, and 14 bases lay in between. The germline gives CDR1 LNHDA, CDR2 SQIVND (reference sequence). The CDR3 DNA sequence: TGTGCCAGTAGTATAAGGCGGGTTAACCGTCAGCCCCAGCATTTT. Its protein is CASSIRRVNRQPQHF.

The rearrangement links TRBV5-4 to TRBJ2-5; the match to TRBD1 covers 7 bases. Trimming at V came to 3 bases and at J to 7 bases, leaving 12 bases not matched to a gene. The CDR3 contains 15 residues. Germline-derived CDR1 and CDR2 are SGHNT and YYREEE (reference sequence). The CDR3 region has the DNA TGTGCCAGCAGCTCGATGGCGAGACAGGGCGCGACCCAGTACTTC. Its translation is CASSSMARQGATQYF.

The V call is TRBV18, the J call TRBJ2-3; D not resolved. The germline gives CDR1 KGHSH, CDR2 LQKENI. V lost 2 bases and J lost 1, with 7 bases in between. The CDR3 runs 14 residues. The CDR3 DNA sequence: TGTGCCAGCTCACCAAACATGGGCACAGATACGCAGTATTTT. Amino acid sequence: CASSPNMGTDTQYF.

The chain carries TRBV28 and TRBJ1-2; D may be TRBD1 (6 bases). The V end lost 5 bases, the J end lost 7 bases, and 8 bases lay between the germline ends. The CDR3 totals 11 residues. Germline V gives CDR1 MDHEN, CDR2 SYDVKM. CDR3 in amino acids: CASSLGGGYTF. DNA of the CDR3: TGTGCCAGCAGTCTAGGGGGTGGCTACACCTTC.

This clone was seen a handful of times. The chain combines TRBV19 with TRBJ2-3; possibly TRBD1 for D (7 bases). Between the trimmed V and J ends, which lost 5 bases and 3 bases, there was a span of 18 bases. This CDR3 spans 16 amino acids. CDR1 is LNHDA and CDR2 is SQIVND in the germline V gene (reference sequence). The CDR3 DNA is TGTGCCAGTAGTTCGCGTTGGAGGGGGCGAACAGATACGCAGTATTTT. Its translation: CASSSRWRGRTDTQYF.

The chain combines TRBV28 with TRBJ1-1; TRBD1 is a possible D gene (6 bases). The germline V gene has CDR1 MDHEN and CDR2 SYDVKM. V lost 3 bases and J lost 10, with 15 bases in between. This CDR3 region has 13 residues. DNA of the CDR3: TGTGCCAGCAGTTTGGGGGGGCGCGTGGTAGCTTTCTTT. Amino acid sequence: CASSLGGRVVAFF. The variable domain in full, completed from reference TRBV28 and TRBJ1-1, reads DVKVTQSSRYLVKRTGEKVFLECVQDMDHENMFWYRQDPGLGLRLIYFSYDVKMKEKGDIPEGYSVSREKKERFSLILESASTNQTSMYLCASSLGGRVVAFFGQGTRLTVV.

J is TRBJ1-2 and V is TRBV30; unclear D gene. Germline CDR1 and CDR2: GTSNPN and SVGIG (reference sequence). The CDR3 is 15 residues long. V was cut by 5 bases and J by 6 bases, with 22 bases left in between. CDR3 nucleotides: TGTGCCTGGGGGTCTGTGGAGACGTACCGGGATGGCTACACCTTC. It yields the protein CAWGSVETYRDGYTF.

This clone was observed a few times. The chain couples TRBV7-9 to TRBJ2-1; 7 nucleotides agree with TRBD2. This CDR3 contains 14 residues. Germline V lookup: CDR1 SEHNR, CDR2 FQNEAQ (reference sequence). V shed 3 bases and J 2 bases; nucleotides not matched to a gene: 1. Written as DNA, the CDR3 is TGTGCCAGCAGCTTGAGCGGGGCCTACAATGAGCAGTTCTTC. Encoded protein: CASSLSGAYNEQFF.

The CDR3 loop reads CATSRGPGLATTDTQYF. In DNA form, the CDR3 reads TGTGCCACCAGCAGAGGTCCGGGACTAGCGACTACAGATACGCAGTATTTT. The chain uses TRBV15 and TRBJ2-3; TRBD2 matches 10 bases. V lost 1 base and J lost 3; bases outside the gene matches: 7. CDR1 is LNHNV and CDR2 is YYDKDF in the germline V gene (reference sequence). The CDR3 runs to 17 residues.

The chain recombines TRBV27 with TRBJ1-2; 8 nucleotides line up with TRBD1. The germline V gene encodes CDR1 MNHEY and CDR2 SMNVEV (reference sequence). The CDR3 totals 16 residues. Trimming removed 2 bases from V and 4 bases from J; junction bases left unmatched: 9. CDR3 coding DNA: TGTGCCAGCAGTTTAAAACCGGGACAGGAGTTCTATGGCTACACCTTC. Encoded protein: CASSLKPGQEFYGYTF.

This clone was recorded only once. The chain is built from TRBV28 and TRBJ1-4; D gene uncertain. Germline CDR1 is MDHEN and CDR2 is SYDVKM. V was shortened by 2 bases and J by 7 bases, with 11 bases between the two germline ends. The CDR3 has 14 amino acids. DNA of the CDR3: TGTGCCAGCAGTTTACGGGCGGAGGTTGAAAAACTGTTTTTT. Residues: CASSLRAEVEKLFF.

This clone was seen just once. The chain links TRBV7-8 to TRBJ1-5; D is unresolved. V lost 5 bases to trimming and J lost 0 bases, with 14 bases between them. The CDR3 extends over 16 amino acids. In germline, CDR1 is SGHVS, CDR2 FQNEAQ. CDR3 coding DNA: TGTGCCAGCAGCCGGAGAGTCGGAAATAGCAATCAGCCCCAGCATTTT. Residues: CASSRRVGNSNQPQHF.

V gene TRBV30 combines with J gene TRBJ1-2; perhaps TRBD1 as D (5 bases). This CDR3 has 14 residues. The germline V gene has CDR1 GTSNPN and CDR2 SVGIG (reference sequence). With 1 base removed from V and 4 bases from J, the gap between germline ends came to 13 bases. The chain's CDR3 is CAWSATAISYGYTF. In DNA form, the CDR3 reads TGTGCCTGGAGTGCGACAGCGATTAGCTATGGCTACACCTTC.

V gene TRBV18 combines with J gene TRBJ2-7; D is perhaps TRBD2 (5 bases). The CDR3 contains 14 residues. V lost 5 bases to trimming and J lost 1 base, with 12 bases between them. CDR1 and CDR2 (germline): KGHSH, LQKENI. The CDR3 sequence is CASSSSSGSYEQYF. CDR3 in DNA: TGTGCCAGCTCAAGTTCCAGCGGATCCTACGAGCAGTACTTC.

The chain recombines TRBV2 with TRBJ1-1; 8 nucleotides align to TRBD1. The ends lost 8 bases at V and 3 bases at J; junction bases unmatched: 11. The CDR3 consists of 15 residues. Germline CDR1 reads SNHLY; CDR2 reads FYNNEI. CDR3 protein: CASRPGQGYYTEAFF. In DNA, the CDR3 is TGTGCCAGCCGCCCCGGACAGGGCTACTACACTGAAGCTTTCTTT.

V usage is TRBV7-7 and J usage is TRBJ1-1; no reliable D call. The germline V gene encodes CDR1 SSHAT and CDR2 FNYEAQ (reference sequence). The V end was cut by 2 bases, the J end by 3 bases, with 7 bases between. The CDR3 consists of 13 residues. The CDR3: CASSLSSDTEAFF. The DNA of the CDR3 is TGTGCCAGCAGCTTATCTTCAGACACTGAAGCTTTCTTT.

The chain recombines TRBV6-5 with TRBJ2-2; 14 bases line up with TRBD2. Germline CDR1 is MNHEY and CDR2 is SVGAGI. Trimming removed 9 bases from V and 6 bases from J; junction bases left unmatched: 6. The CDR3 is made up of 15 amino acids. The CDR3 bases are TGTGCCAGTAGCAGGACTAGCGGGAGGTCCGGGGAGCTGTTTTTT. This sequence encodes CASSRTSGRSGELFF.

The V gene is TRBV4-1, the J gene TRBJ1-5; D is undetermined. Trimming stripped 10 bases from V and 2 bases from J, with 18 bases between. The germline CDR1 and CDR2 sequences are MGHRA and YSYEKL. The CDR3 length is 15 residues. CDR3 nucleotides: TGCGCCACCTCGGACTTCTTCATCGGCAATCAGCCCCAGCATTTT. Protein: CATSDFFIGNQPQHF.

This sequence joins TRBV27 and TRBJ2-1; 12 positions match TRBD2. This CDR3 is built from 20 residues. CDR1 and CDR2 from the germline V gene are MNHEY and SMNVEV (reference sequence). V was pared by 5 bases and J by 6 bases, with 20 bases of the junction left unmatched. CDR3 sequence: CASSILRLAGGPVRRNEQFF. The DNA for the CDR3 is TGTGCCAGCAGTATTCTGCGGCTAGCGGGAGGGCCGGTGCGGCGCAATGAGCAGTTCTTC.